These 21 T cell receptor beta chains share one sample of origin, sequenced in a study of blood T cell repertoires in COVID-19. Only in-frame clones appear in the TCRdb table, and some are missing; sequencing was by immunoSEQ multiplex PCR. The table has over 120,000 clones, around 79% seen once. The sample consisted of PBMCs or T cells enriched from blood (not recorded which). The receptors were gathered from a woman aged 45-65 years who had recovered from COVID-19.

This sequence joins TRBV3-1 (or the pseudogene TRBV3-2) and TRBJ1-6, with 8 nucleotides matching TRBD1. Germline-derived CDR1 and CDR2 are LGHDT and YNNKEL (reference sequence). This CDR3 is 15 amino acids long. Germline trimming cut 2 bases from V and 7 bases from J; bases unmatched to any gene: 4. This chain's CDR3 is CASSQTWTGNSPLHF. The CDR3, as DNA: TGTGCCAGCAGCCAAACCTGGACAGGGAATTCACCCCTCCACTTT.

This chain joins TRBV11-2 and TRBJ1-2; a possible D gene is TRBD1 (6 bases). The CDR3 spans 16 residues. The V gene's germline CDR1 is SGHAT and CDR2 FQNNGV. The V end lost 6 bases, the J end lost 3 bases, and 20 bases lay between the germline ends. This chain's CDR3 is CASSPNRQATHYGYTF. CDR3 nucleotide sequence: TGTGCCAGCAGTCCCAACCGACAGGCGACGCACTATGGCTACACCTTC. Full variable domain (missing parts from reference TRBV11-2 and TRBJ1-2): EAGVAQSPRYKIIEKRQSVAFWCNPISGHATLYWYQQILGQGPKLLIQFQNNGVVDDSQLPKDRFSAERLKGVDSTLKIQPAKLEDSAVYLCASSPNRQATHYGYTFGSGTRLTVV.

The rearrangement uses TRBV6-1 and TRBJ1-3; possibly TRBD1 for D (5 bases). Trimming took off 0 bases at V and 0 bases at J, with 12 bases between the two ends. The CDR3 has 17 amino acids. Germline-derived CDR1 and CDR2 are MNHNS and SASEGT. The CDR3 nucleotides read TGTGCCAGCAGTGAAGCGCTGCCAGGGCCCTCTGGAAACACCATATATTTT. This encodes CASSEALPGPSGNTIYF.

For the CDR3, the DNA is TGTGCCAGTAGTATCCAGGGAAAAGACCATAGCAATCAGCCCCAGCATTTT. Amino acids: CASSIQGKDHSNQPQHF. The chain uses TRBV19 and TRBJ1-5; D may be TRBD1 (5 bases). There are 17 residues in the CDR3. Germline V gene lookup returns CDR1 LNHDA and CDR2 SQIVND (reference sequence). V lost 3 bases, J lost 0 bases, and 15 bases lay in between.

The J gene is TRBJ2-7, the V gene TRBV6-5; TRBD2 matches at 10 bases. The CDR3 has 15 amino acids. Losses at the gene ends were 7 bases for V and 6 bases for J; bases not matched to a gene: 12. Looked up from germline, CDR1 is MNHEY and CDR2 is SVGAGI. The CDR3 reads CASNKGTSDRGEQYF. CDR3 nucleotides: TGTGCCAGCAATAAAGGGACTAGCGATCGGGGCGAGCAGTACTTC.

This clone was picked up many times. Written as DNA, the CDR3 is TGTGCCAGTAGTATAGTGAGACCGACTGGCTATGGCTACACCTTC. Translated, it gives CASSIVRPTGYGYTF. The gene calls are TRBV19 and TRBJ1-2; no reliable D call. Germline assignment: CDR1 LNHDA and CDR2 SQIVND (reference sequence). V shed 1 base and J shed 4 bases, with 13 bases lying between them. The CDR3 spans 15 residues.

This clone was detected once. This chain joins TRBV30 and TRBJ1-4; D is undetermined. The CDR3 is 15 residues long. Germline CDR1 reads GTSNPN; CDR2 reads SVGIG (reference sequence). With 0 bases removed from V and 6 bases from J, the gap between germline ends came to 14 bases. The CDR3 loop is CAWSVGRWGDEKLFF. DNA for the CDR3: TGTGCCTGGAGTGTAGGACGGTGGGGAGATGAAAAACTGTTTTTT.

This clone was seen a single time. The rearrangement uses TRBV6-5 and TRBJ2-7; TRBD1 matches at 7 bases. The germline V gene has CDR1 MNHEY and CDR2 SVGAGI. Trimming cost V 10 bases and J 6 bases; bases outside gene matches: 15. CDR3 length: 14 amino acids. The DNA for the CDR3 is TGTGCCAACCAGCAGGGGGACCGCCACTCCGAGCAGTACTTC. Amino acid sequence: CANQQGDRHSEQYF.

The rearrangement uses TRBV5-1 and TRBJ1-2; D call uncertain. Trimming took off 4 bases at V and 4 bases at J, with 17 bases between the two ends. The CDR3 contains 15 residues. Looked up from germline, CDR1 is SGHRS and CDR2 is YFSETQ. CDR3 DNA: TGCGCCAGCAGCAAGGAGGCAGGCCGAGCCTATGGCTACACCTTC. Protein sequence: CASSKEAGRAYGYTF.

The V gene is TRBV13, the J gene TRBJ2-1; 12 nucleotides line up with TRBD1. The CDR3 is 15 residues long. Losses at the gene ends were 6 bases for V and 15 bases for J; bases not matched to a gene: 15. Germline values: CDR1 PRHDT, CDR2 FYEKMQ (reference sequence). The CDR3 is CASRSNRDRGRVWFF. The CDR3 DNA reads TGTGCCAGCAGATCCAACCGGGACAGGGGGCGCGTATGGTTCTTC.

The chain is built from TRBV5-1 and TRBJ1-2, with 7 bases fitting TRBD1. J was trimmed by 3 bases and V by 2 bases; bases with no gene match: 7. Per germline, CDR1 SGHRS and CDR2 YFSETQ. CDR3 length: 15 residues. In nucleotides, the CDR3 is TGCGCCAGCAGCTTAGGACAGGCAGGGGACTATGGCTACACCTTC. Translated: CASSLGQAGDYGYTF.

The rearrangement joins TRBV28 to TRBJ1-6; TRBD1 matches at 8 bases. CDR1 and CDR2 from the germline V gene are MDHEN and SYDVKM. The CDR3 runs to 15 residues. Losses at the gene ends were 6 bases for V and 10 bases for J; bases not matched to a gene: 11. The CDR3 region is CASSLDSGQGSPLHF. The CDR3 nucleotides read TGTGCCAGCAGCTTAGACTCCGGACAGGGCTCACCCCTCCACTTT.

The chain couples TRBV12-3 or TRBV12-4 to TRBJ1-1; D unresolved. The V end lost 6 bases, the J end lost 1 base, and 9 bases lay between the germline ends. The CDR3 sequence is 13 residues long. The CDR3 sequence is CASSLGENTEAFF. The CDR3 nucleotides read TGTGCCAGCAGCCTAGGAGAGAACACTGAAGCTTTCTTT.

This clone was picked up a small number of times. V gene TRBV11-2 combines with J gene TRBJ1-2, with 7 bases fitting TRBD1. V gave up 5 bases and J gave up 0 bases; unmatched junction bases: 3. The CDR3 consists of 14 residues. Germline V CDR1 and CDR2: SGHAT, FQNNGV. The CDR3 bases are TGTGCCAGCAGCCCGGGACAGACTAACTATGGCTACACCTTC. This codes for CASSPGQTNYGYTF.

The chain couples TRBV9 to TRBJ2-2; D is undetermined. Germline CDR1 and CDR2: SGDLS and YYNGEE. CDR3 length equals 14 residues. Between the trimmed V and J ends, which lost 2 bases and 0 bases, there was a span of 5 bases. In nucleotides, the CDR3 is TGTGCCAGCAGCGTCACTTCGAACACCGGGGAGCTGTTTTTT. Residues: CASSVTSNTGELFF.

This clone has a handful of counts. The J gene is TRBJ1-5, the V gene TRBV7-2; D gene ambiguous. The CDR3 is 15 residues long. CDR1 is SGHTA, CDR2 FQGNSA, per germline. Deletions cut 5 bases from V and 6 bases from J, with 17 bases between. In nucleotides, the CDR3 is TGTGCCAGCAGCGCAGAGGCAGCTGAGGGTCAGCCCCAGCATTTT. Translated: CASSAEAAEGQPQHF.

V gene TRBV19 combines with J gene TRBJ1-5, with a tentative D call TRBD1 (5 bases). Between the trimmed V and J ends, which lost 5 bases and 11 bases, there was a span of 10 bases. The CDR3 is 11 amino acids. Germline CDR1 is LNHDA and CDR2 is SQIVND (reference sequence). The DNA of the CDR3 is TGTGCCAGTAGTTCCAGGGTGGCCCAGCATTTT. This gives the protein CASSSRVAQHF. Drawing the rest from reference TRBV19 and TRBJ1-5, the complete variable domain is DGGITQSPKYLFRKEGQNVTLSCEQNLNHDAMYWYRQDPGQGLRLIYYSQIVNDFQKGDIAEGYSVSREKKESFPLTVTSAQKNPTAFYLCASSSRVAQHFGDGTRLSIL.

The V and J genes are TRBV10-2 and TRBJ2-5; 8 nucleotides line up with TRBD2. The V and J ends lost 3 bases and 4 bases, in that order; junction bases with no gene match: 7. There are 15 residues in the CDR3. Germline CDR1 is WSHSY and CDR2 is SAAADI. The CDR3 bases are TGCGCCAGCAGTGATCAGCGGGGGCGGGGAGAGACCCAGTACTTC. Its translation: CASSDQRGRGETQYF.

This rearrangement joins TRBV27 to TRBJ2-2; unclear D gene. The ends were cut back, 2 bases at V and 6 bases at J, with 4 bases in the middle. The length of the CDR3 is 12 residues. Germline assignment: CDR1 MNHEY and CDR2 SMNVEV (reference sequence). The CDR3 nucleotides are TGTGCCAGCAGTTTACTATCCGGGGAGCTGTTTTTT. Encoded protein: CASSLLSGELFF.

This clone was detected a few times. The chain is built from TRBV3-1 (or the pseudogene TRBV3-2) and TRBJ1-1; TRBD1 might be the D (6 bases). CDR3 length: 14 residues. The ends were cut back, 5 bases at V and 10 bases at J, with 20 bases in the middle. The germline V gene encodes CDR1 LGHDT and CDR2 YNNKEL (reference sequence). CDR3 nucleotides: TGTGCCAGCAGCTCCCCAGGGGAGTATCTACGAGCTTTCTTT. Translating gives CASSSPGEYLRAFF.

This clone has a count of ten or more. This chain links TRBV7-9 with TRBJ2-7, with 8 bases that match TRBD1. CDR3 length: 15 residues. V lost 5 bases, J lost 5 bases, and 11 bases stayed unmatched. Per germline, CDR1 SEHNR and CDR2 FQNEAQ (reference sequence). CDR3 DNA sequence: TGTGCCAGCAGCCTAGGACAGGGCTTTGGCCACGAGCAGTACTTC. Encoded protein: CASSLGQGFGHEQYF.